Below are 19 T cell receptor beta chains sequenced from a single sample in a study of a mutant IDH1 vaccine in newly diagnosed glioma. The data were produced by immunoSEQ multiplex PCR, yet TCRdb's version contains in-frame clones alone and is incomplete. The table includes about 56,000 clones, approximately 71% detected once. Indicated time point: week 47, end of study. Vaccination used 300 ug of mutant IDH1 20-mer peptide per dose, with topical imiquimod. Their specific antigens are unknown. Sequencing was performed on PBMCs, taken from a glioma patient whose treatment included an IDH1 peptide vaccine. Receptor source: a man aged 50 or older with glioma.

The rearrangement links TRBV9 to TRBJ2-2, with D hard to call. V dropped 2 bases and J dropped 2 bases, with 16 bases sitting between them. CDR3 length: 17 residues. The germline CDR1 and CDR2 sequences are SGDLS and YYNGEE. The CDR3 loop is CASSVLPSVGNTGELFF. DNA of the CDR3: TGTGCCAGCAGCGTCTTACCCTCGGTGGGAAACACCGGGGAGCTGTTTTTT.

The rearrangement joins TRBV18 to TRBJ1-3, with 7 bases fitting TRBD1. The CDR3 has 13 amino acids. From germline, CDR1 is KGHSH and CDR2 LQKENI. J lost 4 bases, V lost 6 bases, and 3 bases had no gene match. The chain's CDR3 is CASSTGYGNTIYF. The CDR3 DNA reads TGTGCCAGCTCGACAGGGTACGGAAACACCATATATTTT. The variable domain in full, with the rest retrieved from reference TRBV18 and TRBJ1-3, is NAGVMQNPRHLVRRRGQEARLRCSPMKGHSHVYWYRQLPEEGLKFMVYLQKENIIDESGMPKERFSAEFPKEGPSILRIQQVVRGDSAAYFCASSTGYGNTIYFGEGSWLTVV.

The genes are TRBV15 and TRBJ2-7, with 10 bases that match TRBD1. Germline trimming cut 4 bases from V and 4 bases from J; bases unmatched to any gene: 4. Germline assignment: CDR1 LNHNV and CDR2 YYDKDF (reference sequence). The CDR3 runs to 14 residues. CDR3: CATSTGTGVYEQYF. Written as DNA, the CDR3 is TGTGCCACCAGCACCGGGACAGGGGTATACGAGCAGTACTTC. Looking up the rest from reference TRBV15 and TRBJ2-7 gives the full variable domain: DAMVIQNPRYQVTQFGKPVTLSCSQTLNHNVMYWYQQKSSQAPKLLFHYYDKDFNNEADTPDNFQSRRPNTSFCFLDIRSPGLGDTAMYLCATSTGTGVYEQYFGPGTRLTVT.

This clone was picked up a small number of times. This chain links TRBV27 with TRBJ2-4; D is perhaps TRBD1 (5 bases). V was pared by 6 bases and J by 2 bases, with 8 bases between. Germline V gene lookup returns CDR1 MNHEY and CDR2 SMNVEV (reference sequence). The CDR3 totals 13 residues. In DNA, the CDR3 is TGTGCCAGCAGGGACAACTCCAAAAACATTCAGTACTTC. Residues: CASRDNSKNIQYF.

This rearrangement joins TRBV4-1 to TRBJ1-5; D gene ambiguous. Germline values: CDR1 MGHRA, CDR2 YSYEKL. Trimming took 4 bases from V and 1 from J, leaving 11 bases between them. The CDR3 runs to 15 residues. DNA for the CDR3: TGCGCCAGCAGCCCTCAAAAGGGAAGCAATCAGCCCCAGCATTTT. Its protein product is CASSPQKGSNQPQHF.

CDR3 in amino acids: CASSWGVTGFSGNTIYF. CDR3 coding DNA: TGCGCCAGCAGCTGGGGAGTGACAGGGTTCTCTGGAAACACCATATATTTT. The chain has TRBV5-1 and TRBJ1-3; 7 bases fit TRBD1. There are 17 residues in the CDR3. Germline V gene data show CDR1 as SGHRS and CDR2 as YFSETQ. J lost 0 bases, V lost 3 bases, and 9 bases had no gene match.

The chain joins TRBV5-4 to TRBJ1-2, with D unresolved. Germline-derived CDR1 and CDR2 are SGHNT and YYREEE (reference sequence). The CDR3 runs to 14 residues. With 0 bases removed from V and 2 bases from J, the gap between germline ends came to 8 bases. In DNA form, the CDR3 reads TGTGCCAGCAGCTTGGGACGGCGAAACTATGGCTACACCTTC. This gives the protein CASSLGRRNYGYTF. Drawing the rest from reference TRBV5-4 and TRBJ1-2, the complete variable domain is ETGVTQSPTHLIKTRGQQVTLRCSSQSGHNTVSWYQQALGQGPQFIFQYYREEENGRGNFPPRFSGLQFPNYSSELNVNALELDDSALYLCASSLGRRNYGYTFGSGTRLTVV.

The J gene is TRBJ2-3, the V gene TRBV29-1; D is perhaps TRBD2 (6 bases). V lost 4 bases, J lost 1 base, and 12 bases lay in between. Germline V lookup: CDR1 SQVTM, CDR2 ANQGSEA. CDR3 length: 14 amino acids. The CDR3: CSVVGGKGTDTQYF. CDR3 coding DNA: TGCAGCGTTGTTGGGGGGAAGGGCACAGATACGCAGTATTTT.

The chain uses TRBV7-2 and TRBJ2-5; 9 positions match TRBD2. This CDR3 contains 17 residues. The germline V gene encodes CDR1 SGHTA and CDR2 FQGNSA. The V gene end was trimmed by 7 bases and the J gene end by 5 bases; junction bases not matched to a gene: 17. The CDR3 nucleotides are TGTGCCAGCACCACAGGGGCGGGGGGGGCGTTAAGGGAGACCCAGTACTTC. This codes for CASTTGAGGALRETQYF.

This chain connects TRBV29-1 to TRBJ1-2; D not certain. CDR3 length equals 11 residues. Trimming removed 7 bases at V and 6 bases at J, with 12 bases between. Germline CDR1 and CDR2: SQVTM and ANQGSEA. DNA of the CDR3: TGCAGCGCACCAGAGGGTGATGGCTACACCTTC. Protein sequence: CSAPEGDGYTF.

This chain uses TRBV28 with TRBJ1-1; 7 nucleotides agree with TRBD1. Germline V gene sequence: CDR1 MDHEN, CDR2 SYDVKM. This CDR3 contains 16 residues. Trimming at V came to 4 bases and at J to 7 bases, leaving 15 bases not matched to a gene. Here the CDR3 reads CASSSRQGSFRHEAFF. CDR3 DNA sequence: TGTGCCAGCAGTTCCCGACAGGGTAGTTTTCGACATGAAGCTTTCTTT.

The rearrangement uses TRBV6-6 and TRBJ2-1; D uncertain. CDR3 size: 13 residues. Per the germline V gene, CDR1 is MNHNY and CDR2 is SVGAGI (reference sequence). The V end was cut by 2 bases, the J end by 0 bases, with 2 bases between. In DNA, the CDR3 is TGTGCCAGCAGTTACGACTCCTACAATGAGCAGTTCTTC. Encoded protein: CASSYDSYNEQFF.

This chain joins TRBV29-1 and TRBJ2-7; D not resolved. The V end was cut by 4 bases, the J end by 5 bases, with 12 bases between. The CDR3 loop spans 12 amino acids. Germline CDR1 SQVTM, CDR2 ANQGSEA. The CDR3 spells CSVGRASHEQYF. CDR3 nucleotide sequence: TGCAGCGTTGGGCGAGCGTCCCACGAGCAGTACTTC.

The chain has TRBV5-6 and TRBJ1-4; 10 bases align to TRBD1. This CDR3 is built from 15 residues. Per the germline V gene, CDR1 is SGHDT and CDR2 is YYEEEE. J was trimmed by 7 bases and V by 1 base; bases with no gene match: 4. The CDR3 sequence: CASSLKGQGFEKLFF. CDR3 coding DNA: TGTGCCAGCAGCTTGAAGGGACAGGGGTTTGAAAAACTGTTTTTT.

DNA for the CDR3: TGTGCCAGCAGACCCAGGGGGACACCCAATGAGCAGTTCTTC. Amino acid sequence: CASRPRGTPNEQFF. The chain recombines TRBV6-1 with TRBJ2-1, with 7 bases fitting TRBD1. This CDR3 has 14 amino acids. Per the germline V gene, CDR1 is MNHNS and CDR2 is SASEGT. The ends lost 6 bases at V and 6 bases at J; junction bases unmatched: 8.

CDR3 nucleotide sequence: TGTGCCAGCAGCTTGTGGGATTCCTACGAGCAGTACTTC. Residues: CASSLWDSYEQYF. This sequence joins TRBV5-4 and TRBJ2-7; D not resolved. CDR1 is SGHNT, CDR2 YYREEE, per germline (reference sequence). The CDR3 runs 13 residues. V shed 1 base and J shed 1 base, with 6 bases lying between them.

The chain employs TRBV19 and TRBJ2-7; D is unresolved. This CDR3 contains 12 residues. V was shortened by 3 bases and J by 4 bases, with 7 bases between the two germline ends. The germline V gene encodes CDR1 LNHDA and CDR2 SQIVND (reference sequence). CDR3 sequence reads: CASSIPGYEQYF. CDR3 in DNA: TGTGCCAGTAGTATTCCCGGTTACGAGCAGTACTTC.

V is TRBV10-1 and J is TRBJ2-5; D is unresolved. With 3 bases removed from V and 5 bases from J, the gap between germline ends came to 16 bases. The germline CDR1 and CDR2 sequences are WNHNN and SYGVQD (reference sequence). This CDR3 region has 15 residues. The CDR3 sequence: CASSDPAGPEETQYF. The CDR3 region has the DNA TGCGCCAGCAGTGATCCGGCAGGCCCTGAGGAGACCCAGTACTTC.

This chain uses TRBV19 with TRBJ1-4, with TRBD1 identical over 11 bases. Per germline, CDR1 LNHDA and CDR2 SQIVND (reference sequence). V was pared by 8 bases and J by 10 bases, with 15 bases of the junction left unmatched. This CDR3 region has 16 residues. The chain's CDR3 is CASVPPGQGGYGKLFF. As DNA, the CDR3 is TGTGCCAGTGTACCTCCGGGACAGGGGGGGTATGGAAAACTGTTTTTT.